Listed below are T cell receptor beta chains from one sample, sequenced in a study of blood T cell repertoires in COVID-19. Clones were read by immunoSEQ multiplex PCR, and TCRdb kept only the in-frame ones, dropping some. The sample shows 110,000 to 150,000 clones, roughly 80% of them seen only once. Sequencing input: PBMCs or T cells enriched from blood (not recorded which). The receptor source for this set is a woman aged 50 to 60 who had recovered from COVID-19. Each CDR3 is given with its conserved first and last residue. D genes are given only for firm matches. Rows give clone size only sometimes, using once, few, many, or a class for an expanded clone.

D gene,clone size,J gene,V gene,CDR3 protein,CDR3 DNA
TRBD1,-,TRBJ1-5,TRBV5-4,CASSYRGDNQPQHF,TGTGCCAGCAGCTACAGGGGGGATAATCAGCCCCAGCATTTT
-,-,TRBJ1-4,TRBV5-1,CASRIAANEKLFF,TGCGCCAGCAGAATCGCGGCTAATGAAAAACTGTTTTTT
-,-,TRBJ1-6,TRBV5-1,CASSLADRENSPLHF,TGCGCCAGCAGCTTGGCGGACAGAGAGAATTCACCCCTCCACTTT
-,once,TRBJ1-4,TRBV5-5,CASSNVNRDEKLFF,TGTGCCAGCAGCAACGTAAATCGGGATGAAAAACTGTTTTTT
-,-,TRBJ1-6,TRBV6-5,CASTDSFTNSPLHF,TGTGCCAGCACCGACAGCTTTACTAATTCACCCCTCCACTTT
TRBD1,-,TRBJ1-4,TRBV28,CASSSAPGQGDEKLFF,TGTGCCAGCAGTTCCGCCCCGGGACAGGGGGATGAAAAACTGTTTTTT
TRBD1,-,TRBJ1-6,TRBV2,CASSSGTGDSPLHF,TGTGCCAGCAGTTCCGGGACAGGAGATTCACCCCTCCACTTT
TRBD2,-,TRBJ2-2,TRBV18,CASSSTNGLGGLELFF,TGTGCCAGCTCCTCAACGAACGGACTAGGAGGGTTGGAGCTGTTTTTT
-,once,TRBJ2-7,TRBV5-4,CASSLELGAREQYF,TGTGCCAGCAGCTTGGAGCTGGGGGCGAGGGAGCAGTACTTC
-,-,TRBJ1-1,TRBV27,CASSQNRVGNTEAFF,TGTGCCAGCAGTCAAAACAGGGTCGGGAACACTGAAGCTTTCTTT
TRBD1,few,TRBJ1-2,TRBV25-1,CASSRGQGLANYGYTF,TGTGCCAGCAGTAGGGGACAGGGCTTAGCTAACTATGGCTACACCTTC
-,-,TRBJ2-5,TRBV7-6,CASSLEIGSKETQYF,TGTGCCAGCAGCTTAGAAATCGGGAGTAAAGAGACCCAGTACTTC
TRBD1,-,TRBJ1-5,TRBV20-1,CSASGTGGYGQPQHF,TGCAGTGCTAGTGGGACAGGGGGCTATGGTCAGCCCCAGCATTTT
-,-,TRBJ1-1,TRBV7-2,CASSLVQGMNTEAFF,TGTGCCAGCAGCTTAGTCCAGGGCATGAACACTGAAGCTTTCTTT
TRBD2,-,TRBJ2-1,TRBV13,CASSLGSGANEQFF,TGTGCCAGCAGCTTAGGTAGCGGGGCTAATGAGCAGTTCTTC
-,-,TRBJ1-2,TRBV7-3,CASSRRDSIYGYTF,TGTGCCAGCAGCCGGAGGGACTCTATCTATGGCTACACCTTC
-,-,TRBJ1-5,TRBV2,CASTHEWAVGNQPQHF,TGTGCCAGCACACATGAGTGGGCAGTGGGCAATCAGCCCCAGCATTTT
TRBD1,few,TRBJ1-2,TRBV4-2,CASSQPGTGRGYGYTF,TGTGCCAGCAGCCAACCCGGGACAGGACGGGGGTATGGCTACACCTTC
TRBD1,-,TRBJ2-2,TRBV5-1,CASSLVRTGNTGELFF,TGCGCCAGCAGCTTGGTCCGGACAGGGAACACCGGGGAGCTGTTTTTT
TRBD2,-,TRBJ2-1,TRBV27,CASSPWVAGGIREQFF,TGTGCCAGCAGTCCGTGGGTAGCGGGGGGGATACGGGAGCAGTTCTTC
TRBD2,-,TRBJ2-1,TRBV19,CASTPGTSGGAVSYNEQFF,TGTGCCAGTACCCCCGGGACTAGCGGGGGGGCGGTATCCTACAATGAGCAGTTCTTC
-,-,TRBJ2-5,TRBV11-2,CASSLGTRGYQETQYF,TGTGCCAGCAGCTTAGGTACAAGGGGTTACCAAGAGACCCAGTACTTC
-,-,TRBJ1-2,TRBV10-3,CAISEGRAPGYTF,TGTGCCATCAGTGAGGGGAGAGCCCCTGGCTACACCTTC
TRBD2,-,TRBJ2-3,TRBV5-4,CASSLAGRADTQYF,TGTGCCAGCAGCTTGGCCGGGAGGGCGGATACGCAGTATTTT
TRBD1,-,TRBJ2-7,TRBV3-1/TRBV3-2,CASSDMGQGAYEQYF,TGTGCCAGCAGCGATATGGGACAGGGGGCCTACGAGCAGTACTTC
-,few,TRBJ2-2,TRBV6-5,CATVKQGLGSGELFF,TGTGCCACGGTTAAGCAGGGGCTCGGATCCGGGGAGCTGTTTTTT
TRBD1,-,TRBJ2-5,TRBV2,CASRWGTGGEETQYF,TGTGCCAGCAGGTGGGGGACAGGGGGGGAGGAGACCCAGTACTTC
-,-,TRBJ1-1,TRBV2,CASVTGVGNTEAFF,TGTGCCAGCGTTACGGGGGTTGGGAACACTGAAGCTTTCTTT
-,-,TRBJ1-6,TRBV3-1/TRBV3-2,CASSQEWANSPLVTPLHF,TGTGCCAGCAGCCAAGAATGGGCCAACAGCCCTCTGGTGACACCCCTCCACTTT
-,few,TRBJ1-2,TRBV12-3/TRBV12-4,CASSLWGGTGYTF,TGTGCCAGCAGTTTATGGGGAGGAACGGGCTACACCTTC
-,once,TRBJ1-3,TRBV27,CASFVSPGVEGNTIYF,TGTGCCAGCTTTGTCTCCCCAGGGGTTGAGGGAAACACCATATATTTT